This T cell receptor (beta chain) was sequenced for a study of identical twins. This clonotype showed up just a few times. TCRdb re-called the 5' RACE reads with MiXCR, one entry per CDR3 protein. Of fewer than 450,000 distinct CDR3 sequences listed, roughly 9% are singletons. Sequencing was carried out using naive T cells sorted from blood. This receptor was taken from a woman aged 45-59 years in good health.

As DNA, the CDR3 is TGTGCCAGCAGCCGCCCTGGACAGGGGGTTTACGAGCAGTACTTC. Translating gives CASSRPGQGVYEQYF. The chain carries TRBV14 and TRBJ2-7, with TRBD1 matching 10 bases. The germline V gene has CDR1 SGHDN and CDR2 FVKESK. The CDR3 contains 15 residues. J was trimmed by 4 bases and V by 4 bases; bases with no gene match: 7. The full variable domain, in which reference TRBV14 and TRBJ2-7 provide the parts outside the CDR3, is EAGVTQFPSHSVIEKGQTVTLRCDPISGHDNLYWYRRVMGKEIKFLLHFVKESKQDESGMPNNRFLAERTGGTYSTLKVQPAELEDSGVYFCASSRPGQGVYEQYFGPGTRLTVT.